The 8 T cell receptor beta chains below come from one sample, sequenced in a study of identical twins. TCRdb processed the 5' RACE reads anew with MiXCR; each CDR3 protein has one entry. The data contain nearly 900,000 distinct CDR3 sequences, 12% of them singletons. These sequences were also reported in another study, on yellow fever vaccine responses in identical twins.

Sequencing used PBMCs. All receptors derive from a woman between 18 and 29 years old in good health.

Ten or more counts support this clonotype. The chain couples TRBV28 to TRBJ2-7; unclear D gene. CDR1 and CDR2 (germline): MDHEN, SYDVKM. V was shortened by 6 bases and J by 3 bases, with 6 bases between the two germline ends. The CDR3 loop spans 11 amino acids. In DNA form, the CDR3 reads TGTGCCAGCAGCACGAGCTACGAGCAGTACGTC. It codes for CASSTSYEQYV.

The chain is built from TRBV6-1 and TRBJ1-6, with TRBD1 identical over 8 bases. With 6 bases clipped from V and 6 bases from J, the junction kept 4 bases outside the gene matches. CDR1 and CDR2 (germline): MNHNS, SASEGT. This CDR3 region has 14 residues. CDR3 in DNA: TGTGCCAGCAGGTTCGACAGGGGTAATTCACCCCTCCACTTT. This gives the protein CASRFDRGNSPLHF.

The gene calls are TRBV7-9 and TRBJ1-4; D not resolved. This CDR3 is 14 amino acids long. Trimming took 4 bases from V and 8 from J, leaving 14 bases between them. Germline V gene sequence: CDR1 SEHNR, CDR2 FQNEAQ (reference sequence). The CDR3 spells CASSSQLPLEKLFF. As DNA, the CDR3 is TGTGCCAGCAGCTCACAGCTTCCCCTGGAAAAACTGTTTTTT.

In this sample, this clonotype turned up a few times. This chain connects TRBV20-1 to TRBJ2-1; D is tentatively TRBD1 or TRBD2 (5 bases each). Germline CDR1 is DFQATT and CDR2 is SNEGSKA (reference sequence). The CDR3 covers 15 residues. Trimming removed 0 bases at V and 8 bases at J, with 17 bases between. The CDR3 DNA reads TGCAGTGCTAGAGACCGGGACCAGCCGGGGTATGAGCAGTTCTTC. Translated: CSARDRDQPGYEQFF.

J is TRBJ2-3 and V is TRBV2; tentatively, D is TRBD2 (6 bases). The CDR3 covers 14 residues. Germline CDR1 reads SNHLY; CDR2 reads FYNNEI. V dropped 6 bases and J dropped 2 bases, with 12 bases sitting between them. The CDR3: CASSRLVNTDTQYF. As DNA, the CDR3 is TGTGCCAGCAGCAGACTAGTAAACACAGATACGCAGTATTTT.

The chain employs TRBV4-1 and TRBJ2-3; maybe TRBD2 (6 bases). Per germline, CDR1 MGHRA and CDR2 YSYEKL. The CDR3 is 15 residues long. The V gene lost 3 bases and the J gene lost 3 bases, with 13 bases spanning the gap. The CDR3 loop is CASSHPVGGTDTQYF. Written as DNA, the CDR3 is TGCGCCAGCAGCCACCCGGTGGGAGGAACAGATACGCAGTATTTT.

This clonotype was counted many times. CDR3 amino acids: CASDRNRNQPQHF. Written as DNA, the CDR3 is TGTGCCAGCGACCGGAATAGGAATCAGCCCCAGCATTTT. V gene TRBV28 combines with J gene TRBJ1-5; no reliable D call. CDR1 and CDR2 (germline): MDHEN, SYDVKM. The V and J ends lost 8 bases and 4 bases respectively, with 12 bases between them. This CDR3 is 13 amino acids long.

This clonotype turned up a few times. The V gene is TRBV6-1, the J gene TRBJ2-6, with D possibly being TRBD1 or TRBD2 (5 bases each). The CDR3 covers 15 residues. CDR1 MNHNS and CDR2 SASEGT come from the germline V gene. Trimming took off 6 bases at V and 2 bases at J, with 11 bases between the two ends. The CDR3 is CASSAGTTGANVLTF. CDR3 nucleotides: TGTGCCAGCAGCGCCGGGACCACTGGGGCCAACGTCCTGACTTTC.